This T cell receptor (beta chain) derives from a study of cytomegalovirus exposure and HLA in healthy donors. Whole-study findings and limits: Altogether, 160 or so TCR beta chains were recorded as cytomegalovirus-associated.

Trimming removed 0 bases from V and 4 bases from J, with 14 bases in between. Germline assignment: CDR1 MNHNS and CDR2 SASEGT. The length of the CDR3 is 16 residues. 13 Jbeta primers and 60 Vbeta primers were used for the PCR. Per the original data handling: In a later analysis, 75 million to 85 million unique TCR beta chains included roughly 11 million shared by two or more donors. The protocol was immunoSEQ multiplex PCR, while the TCRdb copy is restricted to in-frame clones and leaves out a portion. V, J and clone size reflect that table, while D and trimming were determined from the DNA. The data contain roughly 120,000 clones, 70% to 85% of them singletons. On this clone: Its antigen remains unidentified.

These donors, healthy bone marrow donors, were studied. This chain joins TRBV6-1 and TRBJ2-3; a possible D gene is TRBD2 (6 bases). The sequenced material came from PBMCs. The receptor's source is a woman in her forties or fifties in good health and CMV-seropositive. The CDR3 region has the DNA TGTGCCAGCAGTGAAGCTAGGGGACTTCGGGCAGATACGCAGTATTTT. It encodes CASSEARGLRADTQYF.